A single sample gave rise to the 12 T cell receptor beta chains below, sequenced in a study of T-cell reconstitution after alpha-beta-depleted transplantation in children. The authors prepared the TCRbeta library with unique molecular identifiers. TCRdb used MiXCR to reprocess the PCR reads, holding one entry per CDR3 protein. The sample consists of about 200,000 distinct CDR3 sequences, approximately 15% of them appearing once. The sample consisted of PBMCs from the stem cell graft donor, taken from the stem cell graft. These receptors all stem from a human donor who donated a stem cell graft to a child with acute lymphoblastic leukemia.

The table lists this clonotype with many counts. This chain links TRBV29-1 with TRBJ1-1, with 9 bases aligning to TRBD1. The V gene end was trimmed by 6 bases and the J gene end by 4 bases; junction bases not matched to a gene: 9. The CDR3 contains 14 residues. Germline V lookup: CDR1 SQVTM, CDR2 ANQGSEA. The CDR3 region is CSVQKGQGSTEAFF. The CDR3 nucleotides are TGCAGCGTACAAAAGGGACAGGGCAGCACTGAAGCTTTCTTT. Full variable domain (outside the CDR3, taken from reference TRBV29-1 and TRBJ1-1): SAVISQKPSRDICQRGTSLTIQCQVDSQVTMMFWYRQQPGQSLTLIATANQGSEATYESGFVIDKFPISRPNLTFSTLTVSNMSPEDSSIYLCSVQKGQGSTEAFFGQGTRLTVV.

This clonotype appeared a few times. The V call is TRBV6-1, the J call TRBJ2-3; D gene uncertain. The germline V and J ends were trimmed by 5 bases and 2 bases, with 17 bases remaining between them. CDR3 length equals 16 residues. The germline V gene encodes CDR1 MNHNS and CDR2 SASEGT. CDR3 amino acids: CASSQTSGPNTDTQYF. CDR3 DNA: TGTGCCAGCAGTCAAACTTCCGGGCCCAACACAGATACGCAGTATTTT.

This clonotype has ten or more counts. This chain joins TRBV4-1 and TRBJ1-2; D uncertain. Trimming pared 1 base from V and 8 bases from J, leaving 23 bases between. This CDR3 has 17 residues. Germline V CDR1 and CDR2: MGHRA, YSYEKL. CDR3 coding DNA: TGCGCCAGCAGCCAAGGATCGGGTCGCACCGGACCGCACGGCTACACCTTC. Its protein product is CASSQGSGRTGPHGYTF.

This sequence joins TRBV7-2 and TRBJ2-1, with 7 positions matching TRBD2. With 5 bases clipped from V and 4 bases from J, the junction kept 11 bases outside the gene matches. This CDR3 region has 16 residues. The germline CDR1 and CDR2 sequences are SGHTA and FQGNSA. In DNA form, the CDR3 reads TGTGCCAGCAGCCCTCGGGCTAGCGGAGGATACAATGAGCAGTTCTTC. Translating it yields CASSPRASGGYNEQFF.

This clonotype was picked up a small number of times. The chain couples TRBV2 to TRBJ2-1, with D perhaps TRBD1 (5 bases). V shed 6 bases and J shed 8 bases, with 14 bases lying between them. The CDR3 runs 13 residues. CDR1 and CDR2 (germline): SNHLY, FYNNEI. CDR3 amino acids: CASSPDTGHEQFF. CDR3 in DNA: TGTGCCAGCAGCCCGGACACCGGGCATGAGCAGTTCTTC.

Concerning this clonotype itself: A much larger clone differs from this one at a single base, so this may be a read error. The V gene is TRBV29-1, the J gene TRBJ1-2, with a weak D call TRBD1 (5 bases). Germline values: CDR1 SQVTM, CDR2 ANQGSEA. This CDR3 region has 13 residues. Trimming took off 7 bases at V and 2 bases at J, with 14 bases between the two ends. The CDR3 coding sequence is TGCAGCGCCCTAGGCTCAGGGAACTATGGCTACACCTTC. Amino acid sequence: CSALGSGNYGYTF.

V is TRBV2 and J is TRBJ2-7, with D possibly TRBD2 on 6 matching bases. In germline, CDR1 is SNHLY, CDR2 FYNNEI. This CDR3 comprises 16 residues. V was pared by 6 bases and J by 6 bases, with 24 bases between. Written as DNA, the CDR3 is TGTGCCAGCAGCCCGTGGGGAGAACTAGCCTCCGGCGAGCAGTACTTC. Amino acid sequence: CASSPWGELASGEQYF.

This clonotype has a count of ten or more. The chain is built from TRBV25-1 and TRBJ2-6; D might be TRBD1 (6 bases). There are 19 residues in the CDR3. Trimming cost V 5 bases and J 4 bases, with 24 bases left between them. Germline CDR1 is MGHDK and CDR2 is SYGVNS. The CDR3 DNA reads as TGTGCCAGCAGTCCTCAGTCCGGGACATTACCCACAGGGGCCAACGTCCTGACTTTC. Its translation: CASSPQSGTLPTGANVLTF.

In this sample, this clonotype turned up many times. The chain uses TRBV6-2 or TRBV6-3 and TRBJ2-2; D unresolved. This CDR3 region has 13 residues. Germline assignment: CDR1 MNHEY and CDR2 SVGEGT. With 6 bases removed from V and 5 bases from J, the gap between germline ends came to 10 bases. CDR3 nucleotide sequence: TGTGCCAGCAGCCACCTACGGACCGGGGAGCTGTTTTTT. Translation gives CASSHLRTGELFF.

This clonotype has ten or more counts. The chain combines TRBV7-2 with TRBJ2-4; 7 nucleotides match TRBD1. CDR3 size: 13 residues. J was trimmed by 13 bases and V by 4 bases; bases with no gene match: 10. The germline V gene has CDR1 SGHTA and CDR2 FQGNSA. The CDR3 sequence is CASSSPPGQKQYF. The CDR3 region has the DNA TGTGCCAGCAGCTCACCCCCGGGACAGAAGCAGTACTTC.

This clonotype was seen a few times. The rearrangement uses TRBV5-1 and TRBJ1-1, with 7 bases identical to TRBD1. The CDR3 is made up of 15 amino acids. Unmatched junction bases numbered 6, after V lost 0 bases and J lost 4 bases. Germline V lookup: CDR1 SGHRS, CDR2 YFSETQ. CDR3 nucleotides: TGCGCCAGCAGCTTGGCCGCAGGGGGAGGCACTGAAGCTTTCTTT. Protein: CASSLAAGGGTEAFF.

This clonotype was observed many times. CDR3 sequence: CASSLSTGGTEAFF. In DNA form, the CDR3 reads TGTGCCAGCAGTTTAAGCACAGGGGGTACTGAAGCTTTCTTT. The chain combines TRBV28 with TRBJ1-1; 8 bases line up with TRBD1. Per the germline V gene, CDR1 is MDHEN and CDR2 is SYDVKM. The CDR3 is 14 amino acids. After removal of 2 bases from V and 5 bases from J, the junction contained 4 bases not matched to a gene.